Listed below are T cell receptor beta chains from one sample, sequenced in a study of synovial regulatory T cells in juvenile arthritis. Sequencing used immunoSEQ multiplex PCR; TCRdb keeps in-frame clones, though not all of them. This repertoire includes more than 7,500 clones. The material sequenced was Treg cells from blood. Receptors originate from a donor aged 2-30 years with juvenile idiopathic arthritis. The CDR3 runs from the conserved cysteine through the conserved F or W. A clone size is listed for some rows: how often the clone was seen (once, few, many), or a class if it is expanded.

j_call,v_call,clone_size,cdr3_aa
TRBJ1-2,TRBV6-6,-,CASSYSLSGHYGYTF
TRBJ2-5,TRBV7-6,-,CASSLGQGGRETQYF
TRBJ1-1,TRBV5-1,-,CASTRWGNTEAFF
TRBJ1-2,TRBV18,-,CASSQTADNYGYTF
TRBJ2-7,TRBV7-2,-,CASTRLAGTYEQYF
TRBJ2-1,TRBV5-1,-,CASGTYFGLAGVNEQFF
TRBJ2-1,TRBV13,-,CASSNRGLYNEQFF
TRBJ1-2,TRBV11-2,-,CASSGSWYGYTF
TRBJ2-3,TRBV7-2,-,CASSRGSGRVTQYF
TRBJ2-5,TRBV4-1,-,CASSHLPSGGVETQYF
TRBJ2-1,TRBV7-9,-,CASSRTSGGAVEQFF
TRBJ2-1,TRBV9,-,CASSVGLGQSYNEQFF
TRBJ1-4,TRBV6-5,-,CASRVYEGGKLFF
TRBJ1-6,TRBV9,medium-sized,CASSVGTAGSPLHF
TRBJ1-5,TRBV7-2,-,CASSLAGISNQPQHF
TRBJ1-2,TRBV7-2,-,CASSLVRDKYYGYTF
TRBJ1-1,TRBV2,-,CASIIRGDEAFF
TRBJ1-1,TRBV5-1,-,CASRGVHLNTEAFF
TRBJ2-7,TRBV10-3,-,CAISDQQTSYEQYF
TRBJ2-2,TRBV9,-,CASSVVGTGELFF
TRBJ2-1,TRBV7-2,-,CASSSWDFYNEQFF
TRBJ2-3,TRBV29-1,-,CSVEQGSTDTQYF
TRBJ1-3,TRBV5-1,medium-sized,CASSLSPGVYGNTIYF
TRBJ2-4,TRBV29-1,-,CSVTEFLAKNIQYF
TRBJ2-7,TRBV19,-,CASSWGTGAYEQYF
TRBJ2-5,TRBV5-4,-,CASSLGRGAQYQETQYF
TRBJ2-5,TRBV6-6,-,CASRAGRLKETQYF
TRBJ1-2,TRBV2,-,CATAGLSYGYTF
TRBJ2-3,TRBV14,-,CASSFRGGLGTQYF
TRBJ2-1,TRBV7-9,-,CASSLLGLAGDHEQFF
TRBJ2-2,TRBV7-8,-,CASSSRRGGANTGELFF
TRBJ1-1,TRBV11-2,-,CASSLGTGVWDTEAFF
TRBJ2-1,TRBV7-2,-,CASSFRGRTSASNEQFF
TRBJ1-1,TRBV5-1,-,CASSPDPMNTEAFF
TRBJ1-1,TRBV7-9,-,CARMPGTGGEDRFYTEAFF
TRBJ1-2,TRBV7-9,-,CASSFEGDYGYTF
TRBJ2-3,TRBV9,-,CASSVSEVGGSPDTQYF